Here is one T cell receptor beta chain with its context. Its specificity is unknown. The CDR3 totals 15 residues. Germline lookup yields CDR1 SQVTM and CDR2 ANQGSEA. V was clipped by 5 bases and J by 2 bases; unmatched bases: 9. These data originate in a study of beta chain features in type 1 diabetes. Regarding the study as a whole: Among all four CD4+ subsets, Type 1 diabetes patients had TCRB CDR3s that were moderately but significantly shorter.

Markers CD45RO/CCR7/CD25/CD127/CD95/CD27 served to sort CD4+ naive, central memory, regulatory and stem cell-like memory cells. The isolated RNA, all of it, was reverse transcribed, so expressed TCRB transcripts were what got sequenced. TCRdb keeps only in-frame clones here, not all; method: immunoSEQ multiplex PCR. This sample has around 100,000 clones, with 28% found just once. This TCR came from a woman younger than 35 with type 1 diabetes. Sequenced material: central memory CD4+ T cells from blood. V and J are TRBV29-1 and TRBJ2-3; 8 nucleotides align to TRBD1. The CDR3 DNA is TGCAGCGTTAGGGACAGGTCGCTACTCACAGATACGCAGTATTTT. As protein: CSVRDRSLLTDTQYF.